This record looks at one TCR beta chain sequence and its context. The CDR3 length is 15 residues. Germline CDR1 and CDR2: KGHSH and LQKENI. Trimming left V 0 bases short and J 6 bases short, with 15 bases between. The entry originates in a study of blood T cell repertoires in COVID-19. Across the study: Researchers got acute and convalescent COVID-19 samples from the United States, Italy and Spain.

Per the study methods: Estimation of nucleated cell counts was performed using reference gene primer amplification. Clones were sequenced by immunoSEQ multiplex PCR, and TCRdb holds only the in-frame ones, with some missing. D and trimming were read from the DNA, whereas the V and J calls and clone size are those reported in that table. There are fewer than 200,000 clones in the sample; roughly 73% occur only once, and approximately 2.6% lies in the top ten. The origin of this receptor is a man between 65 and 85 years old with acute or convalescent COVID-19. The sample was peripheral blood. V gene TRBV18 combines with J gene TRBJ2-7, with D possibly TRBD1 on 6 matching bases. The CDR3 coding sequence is TGTGCCAGCTCACCACCGTCACTACAGGGCTCCGAGCAGTACTTC. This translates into CASSPPSLQGSEQYF.